Each of the 26 T cell receptor beta chains below was sequenced from the same sample in a study of OX40 agonist ivuxolimab in advanced cancers. The assay was immunoSEQ multiplex PCR, and TCRdb's table has in-frame clones only and misses some. The sample consists of over 50,000 clones, roughly 90% of them appearing once. The material sequenced was CD4+ or CD8+ T cells sorted from blood, taken in a trial of the OX40 agonist ivuxolimab. Receptors originate from an adult with an advanced solid tumor such as melanoma, head and neck, liver or kidney cancer.

The gene calls are TRBV7-3 and TRBJ2-1; D call uncertain. In germline, CDR1 is SGHTA, CDR2 FQGTGA. Trimming shortened V by 3 bases and J by 0 bases, and 12 bases separated the two germline ends. This CDR3 has 16 residues. In DNA, the CDR3 is TGTGCCAGCAGCTTCGGACGGGTGAGCTCCTACAATGAGCAGTTCTTC. Translation gives CASSFGRVSSYNEQFF.

The chain has TRBV2 and TRBJ1-3, with 8 bases lining up with TRBD1. Germline V gene sequence: CDR1 SNHLY, CDR2 FYNNEI. The CDR3 sequence is 13 residues long. V was pared by 8 bases and J by 3 bases, with 3 bases of the junction left unmatched. In DNA form, the CDR3 reads TGTGCCAGCCAGGGGGCGGGTGGAAACACCATATATTTT. This gives the protein CASQGAGGNTIYF. Variable domain in full (rest from reference TRBV2 and TRBJ1-3): EPEVTQTPSHQVTQMGQEVILRCVPISNHLYFYWYRQILGQKVEFLVSFYNNEISEKSEIFDDQFSVERPDGSNFTLKIRSTKLEDSAMYFCASQGAGGNTIYFGEGSWLTVV.

The V gene is TRBV10-1, the J gene TRBJ2-3; the D is unclear. V dropped 3 bases and J dropped 5 bases, with 12 bases sitting between them. In germline, CDR1 is WNHNN, CDR2 SYGVQD (reference sequence). This CDR3 comprises 14 residues. This chain's CDR3 is CASSDSVSGDTQYF. The CDR3 nucleotides are TGCGCCAGCAGTGATTCGGTTTCAGGAGATACGCAGTATTTT.

The rearrangement uses TRBV10-3 and TRBJ1-4, with D tentatively TRBD1 (6 bases). The CDR3 length is 16 residues. CDR1 and CDR2 (germline): ENHRY, SYGVKD. V was trimmed by 0 bases and J by 3 bases, leaving 11 bases between them. The CDR3 loop is CAISESKGGANEKLFF. CDR3 bases: TGTGCCATCAGTGAGTCGAAAGGGGGGGCTAATGAAAAACTGTTTTTT.

The rearrangement uses TRBV6-5 and TRBJ1-4; D not certain. CDR1 and CDR2 (germline): MNHEY, SVGAGI. The V end was cut by 5 bases, the J end by 5 bases, with 9 bases between. The CDR3 covers 13 residues. The CDR3 is CASSLWKNEKLFF. CDR3 in DNA: TGTGCCAGCAGTCTCTGGAAAAATGAAAAACTGTTTTTT.

V gene TRBV27 combines with J gene TRBJ2-2; 10 positions agree with TRBD2. Per the germline V gene, CDR1 is MNHEY and CDR2 is SMNVEV (reference sequence). The V segment lost 4 bases and the J segment 5 bases; nucleotides outside the gene matches: 10. This CDR3 region has 17 residues. CDR3: CASSSPQRGGLTGELFF. CDR3 DNA: TGTGCCAGCAGTTCCCCTCAGCGGGGGGGCCTTACCGGGGAGCTGTTTTTT.

The chain is built from TRBV5-1 and TRBJ1-5; no clear D gene. The germline V and J ends were trimmed by 10 bases and 3 bases, with 14 bases remaining between them. Germline V lookup: CDR1 SGHRS, CDR2 YFSETQ. This CDR3 has 13 amino acids. The CDR3 loop reads CAPRANPNQPQHF. CDR3 DNA: TGCGCCCCCCGGGCCAACCCCAATCAGCCCCAGCATTTT.

This clone was recorded once. This chain joins TRBV5-4 and TRBJ2-3; weak D call: TRBD2 (7 bases). With 4 bases removed from V and 2 bases from J, the gap between germline ends came to 17 bases. Germline V lookup: CDR1 SGHNT, CDR2 YYREEE (reference sequence). The length of the CDR3 is 16 residues. The CDR3 protein is CASSPRGARFTDTQYF. For the CDR3, the DNA is TGTGCCAGCAGCCCTCGGGGGGCTCGTTTCACAGATACGCAGTATTTT.

The gene calls are TRBV10-3 and TRBJ2-7; perhaps TRBD1 as D (8 bases). V lost 3 bases, J lost 4 bases, and 10 bases lay in between. This CDR3 comprises 13 residues. Germline CDR1 is ENHRY and CDR2 is SYGVKD. CDR3 sequence: CAISEQGGYEQYF. The CDR3 bases are TGTGCCATCAGTGAACAGGGGGGGTACGAGCAGTACTTC.

The V and J genes are TRBV10-2 and TRBJ1-5, with unresolved D. The CDR3 runs 16 residues. Germline CDR1 WSHSY, CDR2 SAAADI. The V gene lost 0 bases and the J gene lost 2 bases, with 11 bases spanning the gap. The CDR3 nucleotides are TGCGCCAGCAGTGAGTCGACTCGGGGAGGCAATCAGCCCCAGCATTTT. It specifies CASSESTRGGNQPQHF.

The CDR3 spells CASSLGGASYEQYF. Written as DNA, the CDR3 is TGCGCCAGCAGCTTAGGCGGAGCTAGCTACGAGCAGTACTTC. The rearrangement joins TRBV5-1 to TRBJ2-7; D gene uncertain. The CDR3 sequence is 14 residues long. Germline V lookup: CDR1 SGHRS, CDR2 YFSETQ. V was cut by 2 bases and J by 3 bases, with 12 bases left in between. The entire variable domain, with the rest obtained from reference TRBV5-1 and TRBJ2-7, is as follows: KAGVTQTPRYLIKTRGQQVTLSCSPISGHRSVSWYQQTPGQGLQFLFEYFSETQRNKGNFPGRFSGRQFSNSRSEMNVSTLELGDSALYLCASSLGGASYEQYFGPGTRLTVT.

The rearrangement links TRBV7-9 to TRBJ1-1, with D perhaps TRBD1 (6 bases). Looked up from germline, CDR1 is SEHNR and CDR2 is FQNEAQ (reference sequence). The V end lost 1 base, the J end lost 0 bases, and 6 bases lay between the germline ends. This CDR3 has 14 residues. The chain's CDR3 is CASSLGDMNTEAFF. For the CDR3, the DNA is TGTGCCAGCAGCTTAGGGGACATGAACACTGAAGCTTTCTTT.

The rearrangement joins TRBV28 to TRBJ2-7; a weak D match, TRBD2 (6 bases). The CDR3 covers 13 residues. V lost 6 bases, J lost 6 bases, and 15 bases lay in between. Germline lookup yields CDR1 MDHEN and CDR2 SYDVKM. CDR3 DNA sequence: TGTGCCAGCAGCCGCAACCAGGGAGGCGAGCAGTACTTC. Its translation: CASSRNQGGEQYF.

This chain connects TRBV5-6 to TRBJ2-3, with no clear D. Trimming removed 3 bases from V and 2 bases from J, with 7 bases in between. The CDR3 is made up of 13 amino acids. The germline V gene has CDR1 SGHDT and CDR2 YYEEEE. The CDR3 bases are TGTGCCAGCAGCTCCACAGACACAGATACGCAGTATTTT. Protein sequence: CASSSTDTDTQYF.

A remark on this clone: One end of the junction varies from germline; a read error may be responsible. The chain carries TRBV18 and TRBJ2-1, with a possible D match to TRBD2 (6 bases). This CDR3 contains 14 residues. CDR1 and CDR2 from the germline V gene are KGHSH and LQKENI. CDR3 coding DNA: TGTGCCAGCTCACCAAGGGACTCCCACAATGAGCAGTTCTTC. It encodes CASSPRDSHNEQFF.

The chain has TRBV6-1 and TRBJ1-5, with 7 nucleotides matching TRBD1. The CDR3 has 15 amino acids. Losses at the gene ends were 3 bases for V and 4 bases for J; bases not matched to a gene: 6. The germline V gene encodes CDR1 MNHNS and CDR2 SASEGT. CDR3 sequence: CASSDRDRSNQPQHF. DNA of the CDR3: TGTGCCAGCAGTGATCGGGACAGATCAAATCAGCCCCAGCATTTT.

This chain joins TRBV5-1 and TRBJ2-2, with 7 bases that match TRBD2. Germline CDR1 is SGHRS and CDR2 is YFSETQ. V trimming: 5 bases; J trimming: 7 bases; junction bases outside the gene matches: 8. The CDR3 spans 14 residues. The CDR3 bases are TGCGCCAGCAGAGGGAGCGGGGAGAGCGGGGAGCTGTTTTTT. This encodes CASRGSGESGELFF.

This chain joins TRBV21-1 and TRBJ1-3. TRBV21-1 is tagged as a pseudogene. This CDR3 region has 12 residues. As DNA, the CDR3 is TGTGGGAGGAGGCCCTCTGGAAACACCATATATTTT. It codes for CGRRPSGNTIYF.

The chain links TRBV27 to TRBJ2-4, with 7 bases lining up with TRBD1. The CDR3 contains 13 residues. Germline trimming cut 4 bases from V and 6 bases from J; bases unmatched to any gene: 3. The germline V gene has CDR1 MNHEY and CDR2 SMNVEV (reference sequence). CDR3 bases: TGTGCCAGCAGTTCGGGACAGCCAAACATTCAGTACTTC. This codes for CASSSGQPNIQYF.

This clone was seen a single time. The chain combines TRBV9 with TRBJ1-2; no clear D. This CDR3 has 15 residues. Germline CDR1 SGDLS, CDR2 YYNGEE. V was pared by 0 bases and J by 5 bases, with 14 bases between. The CDR3 sequence is CASSVGKGTDYGYTF. CDR3 nucleotides: TGTGCCAGCAGCGTAGGAAAGGGAACAGATTATGGCTACACCTTC. The full variable domain, rest sourced from reference TRBV9 and TRBJ1-2, is DSGVTQTPKHLITATGQRVTLRCSPRSGDLSVYWYQQSLDQGLQFLIQYYNGEERAKGNILERFSAQQFPDLHSELNLSSLELGDSALYFCASSVGKGTDYGYTFGSGTRLTVV.

The chain has TRBV11-2 and TRBJ2-1; D gene uncertain. Germline V gene lookup returns CDR1 SGHAT and CDR2 FQNNGV. Trimming took off 0 bases at V and 3 bases at J, with 6 bases between the two ends. The CDR3 extends over 14 amino acids. CDR3 DNA sequence: TGTGCCAGCAGCTTAGACAGACTCTACAATGAGCAGTTCTTC. It translates to CASSLDRLYNEQFF.

The rearrangement joins TRBV30 to TRBJ2-7; no clear D gene. The CDR3 totals 15 residues. Germline V CDR1 and CDR2: GTSNPN, SVGIG (reference sequence). Trimming took off 0 bases at V and 1 base at J, with 13 bases between the two ends. The CDR3 spells CAWSVARVLSYEQYF. CDR3 nucleotide sequence: TGTGCCTGGAGTGTGGCCCGGGTCCTTTCCTACGAGCAGTACTTC. The full variable domain, its missing parts supplied by reference TRBV30 and TRBJ2-7, is SQTIHQWPATLVQPVGSPLSLECTVEGTSNPNLYWYRQAAGRGLQLLFYSVGIGQISSEVPQNLSASRPQDRQFILSSKKLLLSDSGFYLCAWSVARVLSYEQYFGPGTRLTVT.

This clone was found once. The chain employs TRBV28 and TRBJ1-2; D gene unclear. Germline assignment: CDR1 MDHEN and CDR2 SYDVKM. V gave up 2 bases and J gave up 7 bases, with 8 bases separating them. This CDR3 spans 12 amino acids. CDR3 bases: TGTGCCAGCAGTTTACTGGGAGGTGGCTACACCTTC. Residues: CASSLLGGGYTF.

The J gene is TRBJ1-1, the V gene TRBV5-1; 10 positions match TRBD1. The trim removed 3 bases at V and 4 bases at J, leaving 0 bases unmatched. The CDR3 contains 13 residues. Germline lookup yields CDR1 SGHRS and CDR2 YFSETQ. CDR3 amino acids: CASSWDRGTEAFF. CDR3 bases: TGCGCCAGCAGCTGGGACAGGGGCACTGAAGCTTTCTTT.

This clone occurred once. The CDR3 DNA reads as TGTGCCAGCAGCTTGGGGCGGGGGCAGGCCGAGCAGTACTTC. Translation: CASSLGRGQAEQYF. The chain joins TRBV7-6 to TRBJ2-7; D possibly corresponds to TRBD2 (7 bases). Between the trimmed V and J ends, which lost 3 bases and 6 bases, there was a span of 15 bases. The germline V gene encodes CDR1 SGHVS and CDR2 FNYEAQ. This CDR3 is 14 amino acids long.

V gene TRBV28 combines with J gene TRBJ2-7; the D is unclear. The CDR3 has 13 residues. The V gene's germline CDR1 is MDHEN and CDR2 SYDVKM. Trimming took 3 bases from V and 2 from J, leaving 8 bases between them. In DNA form, the CDR3 reads TGTGCCAGCAGTTTGCCGGCAACCTACGAGCAGTACTTC. It codes for CASSLPATYEQYF.